Shown below are 15 T cell receptor beta chains from a single sample sequenced in a study of OX40 agonist ivuxolimab in advanced cancers. Some clones are missing from TCRdb's copy, which holds only in-frame ones; the method was immunoSEQ multiplex PCR. Here the sample spans over 90,000 clones, 70% to 90% being singletons. This sample comprised CD4+ or CD8+ T cells sorted from blood, obtained in a trial of the OX40 agonist ivuxolimab. The source is an adult with an advanced solid tumor such as melanoma, head and neck, liver or kidney cancer.

The CDR3 bases are TGTGCCAGCAGCCGGGACAGTTCTTTCCCAGATACGCAGTATTTT. As protein: CASSRDSSFPDTQYF. The gene calls are TRBV7-3 and TRBJ2-3; 7 bases are shared with TRBD1. Per the germline V gene, CDR1 is SGHTA and CDR2 is FQGTGA. The CDR3 is 15 amino acids. V was clipped by 5 bases and J by 4 bases; unmatched bases: 9.

The rearrangement uses TRBV29-1 and TRBJ2-3; 9 bases map to TRBD1. Germline CDR1 is SQVTM and CDR2 is ANQGSEA. The CDR3 loop spans 13 amino acids. V lost 6 bases and J lost 4; bases outside the gene matches: 5. The CDR3 spells CSVRRTGADTQYF. The CDR3 nucleotides are TGCAGCGTCAGAAGGACAGGGGCAGATACGCAGTATTTT.

V usage is TRBV7-6 and J usage is TRBJ2-1, with D perhaps given as TRBD1 or TRBD2 (5 bases each). V was clipped by 6 bases and J by 5 bases, with 17 bases between them. The CDR3 covers 15 residues. Looked up from germline, CDR1 is SGHVS and CDR2 is FNYEAQ. CDR3 coding DNA: TGTGCCAGCAGACTGGACACCGGCGGGCACAATGAGCAGTTCTTC. This encodes CASRLDTGGHNEQFF.

Comment on this clone: The junction differs from germline at one of its ends, possibly a read error. In nucleotides, the CDR3 is TGTGCCAGCAGCCAGGCCTACGAGCAGTACTTC. It yields the protein CASSQAYEQYF. This chain joins TRBV4-1 and TRBJ2-7; no clear D. Germline CDR1 and CDR2: MGHRA and YSYEKL. The CDR3 has 11 amino acids.

In nucleotides, the CDR3 is TGTGCCAGCAGTTACCTAGCGGTCACAGATACGCAGTATTTT. Protein product: CASSYLAVTDTQYF. The chain has TRBV27 and TRBJ2-3; 7 nucleotides agree with TRBD2. Unmatched junction bases numbered 3, after V lost 4 bases and J lost 2 bases. Germline V gene sequence: CDR1 MNHEY, CDR2 SMNVEV (reference sequence). The CDR3 has 14 amino acids.

The count of this clone is one. Mismatch with germline at one junction end may stem from a read error. The rearrangement joins TRBV7-9 to TRBJ2-7; D is perhaps TRBD1 or TRBD2 (5 bases each). The CDR3 loop spans 14 amino acids. CDR1 and CDR2 from the germline V gene are SEHNR and FQNEAQ (reference sequence). The CDR3, as DNA: TGTGCCAGCAGCCGGGATCGGGGCCTGGGTGAGCAGTGCTTC. Translation gives CASSRDRGLGEQCF.

The V and J genes are TRBV9 and TRBJ1-3; no definite D call. Trimming left V 3 bases short and J 4 bases short, with 11 bases between. The CDR3 has 14 amino acids. Germline V gene data show CDR1 as SGDLS and CDR2 as YYNGEE. As DNA, the CDR3 is TGTGCCAGCAGCGCGTCGTTTTGGGGAAACACCATATATTTT. Protein sequence: CASSASFWGNTIYF.

This clone was seen a single time. The chain joins TRBV11-3 to TRBJ2-5; the D gene is possibly TRBD2 (6 bases). Looked up from germline, CDR1 is SGHNT and CDR2 is YENEEA. This CDR3 contains 13 residues. V shed 5 bases and J shed 3 bases, with 10 bases lying between them. The CDR3 DNA is TGTGCCAGCAGCGGGGGAGGCGAAGAGACCCAGTACTTC. It encodes CASSGGGEETQYF.

The chain employs TRBV2 and TRBJ2-1; D remains unclear. V was shortened by 6 bases and J by 1 base, with 7 bases between the two germline ends. The CDR3 is 13 amino acids. Germline V lookup: CDR1 SNHLY, CDR2 FYNNEI. CDR3 loop: CASSLDSYNEQFF. The CDR3 nucleotides are TGTGCCAGCAGCCTAGATTCCTACAATGAGCAGTTCTTC.

This clone was recorded only once. J is TRBJ2-2 and V is TRBV5-1; TRBD1 matches 8 bases. CDR1 SGHRS and CDR2 YFSETQ come from the germline V gene. With 0 bases clipped from V and 10 bases from J, the junction kept 11 bases outside the gene matches. The CDR3 contains 16 residues. This CDR3 reads CASSLAGTGGWEELFF. CDR3 sequence (DNA): TGCGCCAGCAGCTTGGCCGGGACAGGCGGGTGGGAGGAGCTGTTTTTT.

The genes are TRBV27 and TRBJ1-2, with D possibly TRBD1 on 6 matching bases. The CDR3 has 13 amino acids. Trimming left V 6 bases short and J 4 bases short, with 12 bases between. The germline CDR1 and CDR2 sequences are MNHEY and SMNVEV (reference sequence). CDR3 in amino acids: CASSKTGLYGYTF. Written as DNA, the CDR3 is TGTGCCAGCAGCAAGACAGGCCTCTATGGCTACACCTTC.

The genes are TRBV4-1 and TRBJ2-6, with TRBD1 matching 8 bases. Trimming took 1 base from V and 12 from J; bases not matched to a gene: 8. CDR3 length equals 15 residues. Germline values: CDR1 MGHRA, CDR2 YSYEKL. The CDR3 protein is CASSQAAGGAVVLTF. The CDR3 DNA follows: TGCGCCAGCAGCCAAGCCGCAGGGGGCGCGGTCGTCCTGACTTTC.

The CDR3 coding sequence is TGTGCCAGCAGCCTTTCAGGGGCCAGTGGTGGCTACACCTTC. Translated, it gives CASSLSGASGGYTF. The J gene is TRBJ1-2, the V gene TRBV7-9, with D possibly being TRBD1 (6 bases). Germline V lookup: CDR1 SEHNR, CDR2 FQNEAQ (reference sequence). The CDR3 runs to 14 residues. Between the trimmed V and J ends, which lost 5 bases and 7 bases, there was a span of 17 bases.

V gene TRBV11-2 combines with J gene TRBJ1-2, with D perhaps matching TRBD1 (5 bases). Germline-derived CDR1 and CDR2 are SGHAT and FQNNGV. The CDR3 loop spans 15 amino acids. Trimming took off 5 bases at V and 7 bases at J, with 20 bases between the two ends. CDR3 sequence reads: CASSLSGTLGIGYTF. In nucleotides, the CDR3 is TGTGCCAGCAGCCTATCTGGGACCCTAGGTATTGGCTACACCTTC.

CDR3 in DNA: TGTGCCAGCAGTTCACCGGGGGATCATCAGCCCCAGCATTTT. Translation: CASSSPGDHQPQHF. The chain couples TRBV28 to TRBJ1-5; perhaps TRBD1 as D (5 bases). The CDR3 loop spans 14 amino acids. Germline CDR1 is MDHEN and CDR2 is SYDVKM. V was cut by 4 bases and J by 5 bases, with 12 bases left in between.